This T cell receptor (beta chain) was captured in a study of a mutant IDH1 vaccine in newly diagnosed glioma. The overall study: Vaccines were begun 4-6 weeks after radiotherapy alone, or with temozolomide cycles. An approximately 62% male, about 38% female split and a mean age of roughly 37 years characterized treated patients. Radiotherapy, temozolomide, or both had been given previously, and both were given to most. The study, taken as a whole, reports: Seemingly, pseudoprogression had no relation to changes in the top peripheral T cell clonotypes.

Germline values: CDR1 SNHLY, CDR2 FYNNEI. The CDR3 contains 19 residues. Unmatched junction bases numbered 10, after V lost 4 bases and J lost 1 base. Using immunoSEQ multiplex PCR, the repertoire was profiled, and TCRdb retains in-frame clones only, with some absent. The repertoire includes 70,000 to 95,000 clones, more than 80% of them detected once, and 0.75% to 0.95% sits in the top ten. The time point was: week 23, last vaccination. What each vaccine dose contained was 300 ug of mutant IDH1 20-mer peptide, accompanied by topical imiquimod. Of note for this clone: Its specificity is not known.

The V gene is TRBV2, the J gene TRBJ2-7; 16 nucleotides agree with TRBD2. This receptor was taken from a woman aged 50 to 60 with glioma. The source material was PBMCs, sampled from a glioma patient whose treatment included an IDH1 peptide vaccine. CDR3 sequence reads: CASSGGLAGGRWGSYEQYF. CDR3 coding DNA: TGTGCCAGCAGTGGGGGACTAGCGGGAGGGCGTTGGGGTTCCTACGAGCAGTACTTC.